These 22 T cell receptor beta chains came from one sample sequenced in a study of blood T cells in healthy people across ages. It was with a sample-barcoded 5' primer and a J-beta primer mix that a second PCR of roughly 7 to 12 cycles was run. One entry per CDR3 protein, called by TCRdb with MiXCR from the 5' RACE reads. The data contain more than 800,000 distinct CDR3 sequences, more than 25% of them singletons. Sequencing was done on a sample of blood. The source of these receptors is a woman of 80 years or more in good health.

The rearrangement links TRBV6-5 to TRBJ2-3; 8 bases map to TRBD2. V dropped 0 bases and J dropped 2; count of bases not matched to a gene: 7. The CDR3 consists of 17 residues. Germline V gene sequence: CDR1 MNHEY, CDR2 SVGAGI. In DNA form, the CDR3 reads TGTGCCAGCAGTTACTCGTCGGGAGGGCTCCTCACAGATACGCAGTATTTT. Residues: CASSYSSGGLLTDTQYF.

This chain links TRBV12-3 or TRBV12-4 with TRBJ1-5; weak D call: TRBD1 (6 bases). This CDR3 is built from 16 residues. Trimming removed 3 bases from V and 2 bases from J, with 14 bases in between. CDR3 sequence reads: CASSFSGRGGNQPQHF. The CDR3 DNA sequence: TGTGCCAGCAGTTTTTCTGGCAGGGGCGGCAATCAGCCCCAGCATTTT.

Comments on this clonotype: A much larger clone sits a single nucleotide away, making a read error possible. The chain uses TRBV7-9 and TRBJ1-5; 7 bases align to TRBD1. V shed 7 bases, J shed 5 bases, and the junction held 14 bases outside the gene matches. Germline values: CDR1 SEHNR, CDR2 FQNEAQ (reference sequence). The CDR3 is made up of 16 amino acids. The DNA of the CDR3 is TGTGCCAGCAATCTGGGGCGACAGGGAGGTCATCAGCCCCAGCATTTT. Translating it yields CASNLGRQGGHQPQHF.

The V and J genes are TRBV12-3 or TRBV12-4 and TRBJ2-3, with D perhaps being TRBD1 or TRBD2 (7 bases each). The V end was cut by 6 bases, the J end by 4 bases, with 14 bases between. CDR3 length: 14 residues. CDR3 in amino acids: CASRETGRADTQYF. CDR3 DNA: TGTGCCAGCAGAGAGACAGGGAGGGCAGATACGCAGTATTTT.

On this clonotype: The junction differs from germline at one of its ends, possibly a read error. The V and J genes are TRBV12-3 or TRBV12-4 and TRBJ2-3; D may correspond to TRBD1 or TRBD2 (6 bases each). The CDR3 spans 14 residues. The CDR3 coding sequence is TGTGCCAGCAGTTGGGGGGCAGGCGCAGATGCGCAGTATTTT. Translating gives CASSWGAGADAQYF.

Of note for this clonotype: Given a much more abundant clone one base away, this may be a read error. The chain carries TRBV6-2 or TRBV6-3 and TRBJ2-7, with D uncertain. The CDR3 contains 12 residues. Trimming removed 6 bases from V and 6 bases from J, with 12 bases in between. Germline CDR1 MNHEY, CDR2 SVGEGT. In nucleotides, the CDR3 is TGTGCCAGCAGCTCGGACCGACGCGAGCAGTACTTC. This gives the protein CASSSDRREQYF.

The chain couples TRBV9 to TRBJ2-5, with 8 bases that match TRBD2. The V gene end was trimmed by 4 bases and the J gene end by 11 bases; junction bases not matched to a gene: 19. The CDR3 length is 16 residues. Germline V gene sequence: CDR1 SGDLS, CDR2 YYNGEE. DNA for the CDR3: TGTGCCAGCAGCTCCTTGTCCGGGGGGGTACTCCATGAGCAGTACTTC. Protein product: CASSSLSGGVLHEQYF.

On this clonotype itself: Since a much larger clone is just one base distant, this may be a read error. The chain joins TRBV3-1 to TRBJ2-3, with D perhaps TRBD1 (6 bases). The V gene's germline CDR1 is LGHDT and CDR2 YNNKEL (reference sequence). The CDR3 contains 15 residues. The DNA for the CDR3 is TGTGCCGGCAGCCAAATGGGAGCAACAGGGGATACGCAGTATTTT. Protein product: CAGSQMGATGDTQYF.

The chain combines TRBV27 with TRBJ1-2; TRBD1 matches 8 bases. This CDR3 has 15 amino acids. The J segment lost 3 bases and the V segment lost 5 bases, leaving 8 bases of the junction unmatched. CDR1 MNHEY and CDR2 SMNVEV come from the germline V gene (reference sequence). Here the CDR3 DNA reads TGTGCCAGCAGTCTAAGAGGGACAGGTTACTATGGCTACACCTTC. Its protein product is CASSLRGTGYYGYTF.

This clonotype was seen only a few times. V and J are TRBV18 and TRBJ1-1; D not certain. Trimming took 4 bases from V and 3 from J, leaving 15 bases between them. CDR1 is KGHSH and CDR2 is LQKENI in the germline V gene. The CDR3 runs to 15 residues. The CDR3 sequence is CASSQQRAADTEAFF. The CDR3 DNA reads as TGTGCCAGCTCACAACAACGTGCCGCGGACACTGAAGCTTTCTTT.

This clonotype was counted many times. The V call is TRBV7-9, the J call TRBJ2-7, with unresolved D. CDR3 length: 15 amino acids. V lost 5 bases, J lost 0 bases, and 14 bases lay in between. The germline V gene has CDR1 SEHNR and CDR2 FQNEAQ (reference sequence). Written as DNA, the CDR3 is TGTGCCAGCAGCCCTGAGTTAACCCTCTCCTACGAGCAGTACTTC. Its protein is CASSPELTLSYEQYF. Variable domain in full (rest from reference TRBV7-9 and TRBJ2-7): DTGVSQNPRHKITKRGQNVTFRCDPISEHNRLYWYRQTLGQGPEFLTYFQNEAQLEKSRLLSDRFSAERPKGSFSTLEIQRTEQGDSAMYLCASSPELTLSYEQYFGPGTRLTVT.

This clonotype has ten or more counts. Here the CDR3 DNA reads TGTGCCAGCAGCCTCGTCCGCTCTGGGGCCAACGTCCTGACTTTC. It encodes CASSLVRSGANVLTF. This chain joins TRBV28 and TRBJ2-6; no firm D call. This CDR3 is built from 15 residues. CDR1 MDHEN and CDR2 SYDVKM come from the germline V gene. Trimming took off 6 bases at V and 0 bases at J, with 9 bases between the two ends.

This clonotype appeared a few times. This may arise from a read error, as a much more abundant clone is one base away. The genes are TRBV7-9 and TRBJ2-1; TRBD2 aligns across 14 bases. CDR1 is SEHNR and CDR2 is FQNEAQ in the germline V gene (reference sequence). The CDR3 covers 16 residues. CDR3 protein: CASSLRTSGGLNGQFF. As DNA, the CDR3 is TGTGCCAGCAGCTTGAGGACTAGCGGGGGGCTCAATGGGCAGTTCTTC.

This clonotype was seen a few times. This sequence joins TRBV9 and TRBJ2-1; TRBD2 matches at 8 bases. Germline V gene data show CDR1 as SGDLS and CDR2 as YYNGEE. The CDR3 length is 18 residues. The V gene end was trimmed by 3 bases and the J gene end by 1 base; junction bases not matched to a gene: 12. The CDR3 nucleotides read TGTGCCAGCAGCGCGGAGGCCAACGGGGGGGTATCCTACAATGAGCAGTTCTTC. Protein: CASSAEANGGVSYNEQFF.

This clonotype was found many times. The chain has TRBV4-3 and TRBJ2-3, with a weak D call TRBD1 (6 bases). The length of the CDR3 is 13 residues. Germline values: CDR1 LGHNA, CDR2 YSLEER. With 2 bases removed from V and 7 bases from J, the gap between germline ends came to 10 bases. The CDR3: CASSQITGNTQYF. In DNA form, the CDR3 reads TGCGCCAGCAGCCAAATTACAGGGAATACGCAGTATTTT.

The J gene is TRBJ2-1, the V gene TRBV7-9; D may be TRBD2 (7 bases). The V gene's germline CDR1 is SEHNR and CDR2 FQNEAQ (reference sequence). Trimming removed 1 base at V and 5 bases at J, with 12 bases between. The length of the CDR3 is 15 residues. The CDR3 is CASSLVGGPNNEQFF. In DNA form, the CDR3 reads TGTGCCAGCAGCTTAGTGGGGGGGCCCAACAATGAGCAGTTCTTC.

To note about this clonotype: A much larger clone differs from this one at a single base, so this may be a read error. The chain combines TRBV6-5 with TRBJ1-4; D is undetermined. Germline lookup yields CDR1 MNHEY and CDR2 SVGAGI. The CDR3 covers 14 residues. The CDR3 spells CASSHSRQNEKLFF. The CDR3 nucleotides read TGTGCCAGCAGTCACTCTAGGCAAAATGAAAAACTGTTTTTT.

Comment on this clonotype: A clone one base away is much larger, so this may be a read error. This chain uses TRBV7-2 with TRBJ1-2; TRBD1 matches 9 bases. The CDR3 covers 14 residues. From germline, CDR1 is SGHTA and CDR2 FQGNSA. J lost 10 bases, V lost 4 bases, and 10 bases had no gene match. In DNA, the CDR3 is TGTGCCAGCAGCTCCGGGACAGGGCCAGTGAACTACACCTTC. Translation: CASSSGTGPVNYTF.

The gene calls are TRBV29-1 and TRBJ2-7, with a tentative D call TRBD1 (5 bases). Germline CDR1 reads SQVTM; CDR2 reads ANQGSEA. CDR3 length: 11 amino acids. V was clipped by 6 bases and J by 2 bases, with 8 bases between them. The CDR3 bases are TGCAGCGTGGACACCGCCTACGAGCAGTACTTC. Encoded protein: CSVDTAYEQYF.

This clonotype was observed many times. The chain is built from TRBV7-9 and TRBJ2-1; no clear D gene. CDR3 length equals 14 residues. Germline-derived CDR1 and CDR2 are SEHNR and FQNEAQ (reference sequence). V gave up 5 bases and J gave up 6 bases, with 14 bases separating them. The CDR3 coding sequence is TGTGCCAGCAGCCCACCCTCCCCCGGCAATGAGCAGTTCTTC. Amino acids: CASSPPSPGNEQFF.

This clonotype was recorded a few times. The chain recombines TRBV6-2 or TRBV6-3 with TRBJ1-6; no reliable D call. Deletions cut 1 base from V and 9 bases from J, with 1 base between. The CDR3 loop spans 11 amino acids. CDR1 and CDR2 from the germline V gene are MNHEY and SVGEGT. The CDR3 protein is CASSYFSPLHF. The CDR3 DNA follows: TGTGCCAGCAGTTACTTTTCACCCCTCCACTTT.

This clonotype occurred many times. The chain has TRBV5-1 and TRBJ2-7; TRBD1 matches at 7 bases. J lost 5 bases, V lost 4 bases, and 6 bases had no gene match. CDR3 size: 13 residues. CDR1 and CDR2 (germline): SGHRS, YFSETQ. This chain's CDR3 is CASSETGIHEQYF. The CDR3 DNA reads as TGCGCCAGCAGCGAGACAGGGATCCACGAGCAGTACTTC.